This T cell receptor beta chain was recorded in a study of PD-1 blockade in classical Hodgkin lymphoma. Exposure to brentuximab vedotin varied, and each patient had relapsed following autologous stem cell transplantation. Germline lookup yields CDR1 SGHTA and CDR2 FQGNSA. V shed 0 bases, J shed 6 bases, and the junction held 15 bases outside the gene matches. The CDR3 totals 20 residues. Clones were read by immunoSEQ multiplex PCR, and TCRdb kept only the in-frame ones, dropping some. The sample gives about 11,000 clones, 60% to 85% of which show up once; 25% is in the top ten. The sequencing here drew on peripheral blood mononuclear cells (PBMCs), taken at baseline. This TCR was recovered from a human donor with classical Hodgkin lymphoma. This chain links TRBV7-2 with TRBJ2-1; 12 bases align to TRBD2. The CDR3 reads CASSLAFSTSGSRRANEQFF. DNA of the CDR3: TGTGCCAGCAGCTTAGCCTTTTCGACTAGCGGGAGTAGGAGGGCCAATGAGCAGTTCTTC.